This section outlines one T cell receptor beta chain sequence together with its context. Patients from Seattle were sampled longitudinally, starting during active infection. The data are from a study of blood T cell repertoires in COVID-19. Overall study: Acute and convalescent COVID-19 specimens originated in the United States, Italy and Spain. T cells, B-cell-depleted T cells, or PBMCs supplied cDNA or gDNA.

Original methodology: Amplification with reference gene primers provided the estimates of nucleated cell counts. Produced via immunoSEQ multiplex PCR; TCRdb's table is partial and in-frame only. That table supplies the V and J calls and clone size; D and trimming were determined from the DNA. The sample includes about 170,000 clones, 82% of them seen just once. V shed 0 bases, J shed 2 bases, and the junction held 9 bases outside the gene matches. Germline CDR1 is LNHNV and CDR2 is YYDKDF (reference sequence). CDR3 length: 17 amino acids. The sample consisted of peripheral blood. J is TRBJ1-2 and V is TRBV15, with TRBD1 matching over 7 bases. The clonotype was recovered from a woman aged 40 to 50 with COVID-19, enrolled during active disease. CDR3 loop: CATSRDYRGGLNYGYTF. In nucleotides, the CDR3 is TGTGCCACCAGCAGAGATTATCGAGGGGGCCTCAACTATGGCTACACCTTC.